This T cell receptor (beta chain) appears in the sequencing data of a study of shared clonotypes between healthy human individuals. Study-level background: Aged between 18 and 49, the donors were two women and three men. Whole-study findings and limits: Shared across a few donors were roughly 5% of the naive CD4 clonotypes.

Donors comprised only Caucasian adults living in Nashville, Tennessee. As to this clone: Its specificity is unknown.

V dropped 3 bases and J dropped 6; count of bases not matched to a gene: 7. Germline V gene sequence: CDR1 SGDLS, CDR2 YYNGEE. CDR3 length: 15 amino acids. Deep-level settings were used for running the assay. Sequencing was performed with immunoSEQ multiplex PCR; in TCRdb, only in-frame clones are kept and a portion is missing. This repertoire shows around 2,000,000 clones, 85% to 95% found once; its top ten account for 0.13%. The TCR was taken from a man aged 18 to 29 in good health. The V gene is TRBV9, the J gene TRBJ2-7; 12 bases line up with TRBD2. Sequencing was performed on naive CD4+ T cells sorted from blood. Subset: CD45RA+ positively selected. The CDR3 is CASSAGLAGFLEQYF. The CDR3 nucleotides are TGTGCCAGCAGCGCCGGACTAGCGGGATTTCTCGAGCAGTACTTC.